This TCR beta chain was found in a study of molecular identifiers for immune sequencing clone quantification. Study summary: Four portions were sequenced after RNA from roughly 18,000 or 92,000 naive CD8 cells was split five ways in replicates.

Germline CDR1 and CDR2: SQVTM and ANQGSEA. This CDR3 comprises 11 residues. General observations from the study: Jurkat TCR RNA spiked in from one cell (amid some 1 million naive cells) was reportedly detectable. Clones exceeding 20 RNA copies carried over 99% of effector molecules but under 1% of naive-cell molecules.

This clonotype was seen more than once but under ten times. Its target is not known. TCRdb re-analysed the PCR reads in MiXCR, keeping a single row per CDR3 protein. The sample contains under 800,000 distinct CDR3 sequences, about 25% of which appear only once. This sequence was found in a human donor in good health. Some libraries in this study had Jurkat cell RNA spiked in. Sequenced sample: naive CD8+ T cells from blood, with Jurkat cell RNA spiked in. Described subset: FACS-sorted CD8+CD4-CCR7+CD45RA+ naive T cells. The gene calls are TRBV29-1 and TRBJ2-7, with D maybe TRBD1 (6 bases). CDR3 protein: CSYRAEYEQYF. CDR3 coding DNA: TGCAGTTACAGGGCCGAATACGAGCAGTACTTC.